This TCR beta chain was observed in a study of blood T cell repertoires in COVID-19. Turning to the study itself: Samples of COVID-19 (acute and convalescent) were obtained from the United States, Italy and Spain. The analysed material was cDNA or gDNA that came from T cells, B-cell-depleted T cells, or PBMCs.

In the original processing: Estimated nucleated cell counts came from reference gene primer amplification. Sequencing used immunoSEQ multiplex PCR; TCRdb keeps in-frame clones, though not all of them. The DNA gave D and trimming, while V, J and clone size come from that table. The sample consists of about 280,000 clones, approximately 89% of them appearing once. This clone was counted many times. Trimming shortened V by 8 bases and J by 5 bases, and 19 bases separated the two germline ends. The CDR3 runs to 14 residues. Germline lookup yields CDR1 MNHEY and CDR2 SVGAGI. The sequenced sample consisted of peripheral blood. The TCR comes from a man aged 35-49 years with active or convalescent COVID-19. The rearrangement joins TRBV6-5 to TRBJ2-7, with D possibly matching TRBD1 (6 bases). CDR3 coding DNA: TGTGCCAGCCCCAAGCAGGGGACGAGCCACGAGCAGTACTTC. It yields the protein CASPKQGTSHEQYF.